The 14 T cell receptor beta chains in this list originate from one sample, sequenced in a study of regulatory T cells in long-lasting Graves disease. Time point denoted: persistent/refractory GD, antithyroid drugs over 5 years with positive TRAb. PBMC-derived RNA was used for the TCR library. Researchers made TCR beta libraries by using iRepertoire HTBI primers and running Arm-PCR on CDR3 regions. TCRdb passed the multiplex PCR reads through MiXCR, listing each CDR3 protein once. The sample has a few hundred thousand distinct CDR3 sequences, roughly a fifth seen once; the top ten hold roughly 7%. The sample consisted of peripheral blood mononuclear cells (PBMCs), taken when the disease was refractory, from a patient treated with antithyroid drugs. Receptors originate from a female donor with Graves disease.

There are many counts of this clonotype. V gene TRBV15 combines with J gene TRBJ1-4; 7 positions match TRBD1. The germline V gene has CDR1 LNHNV and CDR2 YYDKDF (reference sequence). The CDR3 totals 12 residues. V dropped 3 bases and J dropped 13; count of bases not matched to a gene: 5. CDR3 coding DNA: TGTGCCACCAGCAGGAACCGGGACAGACTGTTTTTT. Its protein is CATSRNRDRLFF.

The rearrangement links TRBV20-1 to TRBJ1-5; TRBD1 matches 9 bases. CDR1 DFQATT and CDR2 SNEGSKA come from the germline V gene (reference sequence). V lost 6 bases, J lost 2 bases, and 11 bases stayed unmatched. The CDR3 length is 16 residues. CDR3 bases: TGCAGTGCACTCGAGACACAGGGGGCGCGCAATCAGCCCCAGCATTTT. Translation gives CSALETQGARNQPQHF.

There are many counts of this clonotype. This chain joins TRBV27 and TRBJ2-6, with a possible D match to TRBD1 (6 bases). This CDR3 contains 17 residues. Trimming took off 3 bases at V and 1 base at J, with 13 bases between the two ends. CDR1 and CDR2 (germline): MNHEY, SMNVEV (reference sequence). CDR3 amino acids: CASSFSGAGSGANVLTF. CDR3 sequence (DNA): TGTGCCAGCAGTTTTTCAGGGGCAGGTTCTGGGGCCAACGTCCTGACTTTC.

A few counts support this clonotype. V and J are TRBV14 and TRBJ1-1; D remains ambiguous. Germline lookup yields CDR1 SGHDN and CDR2 FVKESK. Trimming pared 1 base from V and 3 bases from J, leaving 9 bases between. The CDR3 runs to 14 residues. CDR3 DNA: TGTGCCAGCAGCCAAGCTTTCTCGGACACTGAAGCTTTCTTT. It translates to CASSQAFSDTEAFF.

This chain joins TRBV4-1 and TRBJ1-3; D uncertain. Germline V gene data show CDR1 as MGHRA and CDR2 as YSYEKL. Trimming stripped 1 base from V and 8 bases from J, with 18 bases between. The CDR3 is 16 residues long. This CDR3 is CASSQVPGTGPHTIYF. The CDR3 bases are TGCGCCAGCAGCCAAGTCCCGGGCACCGGCCCGCACACCATATATTTT.

This clonotype has a count of ten or more. The chain links TRBV11-1 to TRBJ2-7, with D possibly being TRBD1 (6 bases). V was shortened by 6 bases and J by 2 bases, with 8 bases between the two germline ends. Germline values: CDR1 SGHAT, CDR2 FQDESV (reference sequence). CDR3 size: 12 residues. The CDR3 nucleotides are TGTGCCAGCAGACAGGGAACCTACGAGCAGTACTTC. Amino acids: CASRQGTYEQYF.

In regard to this clonotype: A clone one base away is much larger, so this may be a read error. J is TRBJ2-4 and V is TRBV27; tentative D call: TRBD1 (6 bases). The CDR3 totals 14 residues. Trimming shortened V by 6 bases and J by 5 bases, and 14 bases separated the two germline ends. The germline V gene encodes CDR1 MNHEY and CDR2 SMNVEV (reference sequence). CDR3 nucleotides: TGTGCCAGCAGCCTCGTTAAGGGGGAAAACATTCAGTACTTC. Protein: CASSLVKGENIQYF.

The table lists this clonotype with a few counts. CDR3 coding DNA: TGTGCCAGCCGCGGGCAGGGGGTATTTGCCAATGAGCAGTTCTTC. As protein: CASRGQGVFANEQFF. The genes are TRBV28 and TRBJ2-1, with 7 bases aligning to TRBD1. The CDR3 is 15 amino acids. Germline V gene lookup returns CDR1 MDHEN and CDR2 SYDVKM. V lost 8 bases to trimming and J lost 6 bases; unmatched junction nucleotides: 13.

The chain links TRBV6-1 to TRBJ2-6; weak D call: TRBD1 (6 bases). Germline lookup yields CDR1 MNHNS and CDR2 SASEGT. Trimming took off 5 bases at V and 0 bases at J, with 23 bases between the two ends. The CDR3 is made up of 20 amino acids. The CDR3 bases are TGTGCCAGCAGTCCCACAGGGTTTGCGGCTTCGCTCTCTGGGGCCAACGTCCTGACTTTC. It specifies CASSPTGFAASLSGANVLTF.

The J gene is TRBJ2-4, the V gene TRBV7-9; D is unclear. V lost 5 bases and J 0 bases, leaving 17 bases between the germline ends. The CDR3 spans 17 residues. CDR1 is SEHNR, CDR2 FQNEAQ, per germline (reference sequence). The CDR3 loop reads CASSPYQPAVAKNIQYF. Written as DNA, the CDR3 is TGTGCCAGCAGCCCCTACCAGCCGGCGGTAGCCAAAAACATTCAGTACTTC.

This clonotype occurred many times. This rearrangement joins TRBV27 to TRBJ1-2; 7 bases are a match to TRBD1. V gave up 6 bases and J gave up 0 bases; unmatched junction bases: 7. CDR3 length: 15 amino acids. CDR1 MNHEY and CDR2 SMNVEV come from the germline V gene (reference sequence). The CDR3 DNA reads TGTGCCAGCAGAGGGGGCGGCAAAGCTAACTATGGCTACACCTTC. It codes for CASRGGGKANYGYTF.

This clonotype was seen once. The chain carries TRBV25-1 and TRBJ1-2; 7 nucleotides line up with TRBD1. The CDR3 length is 12 residues. V shed 7 bases and J 8 bases; nucleotides not matched to a gene: 7. Germline CDR1 and CDR2: MGHDK and SYGVNS. In nucleotides, the CDR3 is TGTGCCAGCAATGTGACAGGGTACGGCTACACCTTC. Its protein product is CASNVTGYGYTF.

There are a few counts of this clonotype. This sequence joins TRBV2 and TRBJ1-1; the D is unclear. The CDR3 is 13 residues long. V was trimmed by 1 base and J by 4 bases, leaving 7 bases between them. The germline V gene encodes CDR1 SNHLY and CDR2 FYNNEI. The CDR3 region has the DNA TGTGCCAGCAGTGAAGACATCAGCACTGAAGCTTTCTTT. Amino acids: CASSEDISTEAFF.

Concerning this clonotype: Being one base from a much bigger clone, this may be a read error. The chain carries TRBV28 and TRBJ1-1, with D possibly being TRBD1 (6 bases). The CDR3 spans 14 residues. The V gene lost 6 bases and the J gene lost 6 bases, with 17 bases spanning the gap. Germline V gene data show CDR1 as MDHEN and CDR2 as SYDVKM. The CDR3 nucleotides are TGTGCCAGCAGCCCTCAGGGGTTGTCCGCTGAAGCTTTCTTT. Translating it yields CASSPQGLSAEAFF.